The clone carrying this T cell receptor (beta chain) has just a few counts. This sample was included in a study of patients and donors after allogeneic stem cell transplantation. Germline CDR1 is SQVTM and CDR2 is ANQGSEA. Trimming left V 5 bases short and J 10 bases short, with 11 bases between. CDR3 length: 11 amino acids. TCRdb used MiXCR to reprocess the RT-PCR reads, holding one entry per CDR3 protein. Of roughly 190,000 distinct CDR3 sequences listed, 41% were seen once; the top ten hold about 35%. This receptor was taken from a human donor who was either an allogeneic HSCT recipient or a stem cell or donor lymphocyte infusion donor (not recorded which). It is not recorded whose cells these are; they may come from a transplant donor. The chain combines TRBV29-1 with TRBJ1-4; D uncertain. The sample consisted of blood, either unsorted or a sorted T cell fraction (not recorded which). The chain's CDR3 is CSVYLGGKLFF. In DNA form, the CDR3 reads TGCAGCGTTTACTTGGGAGGAAAACTGTTTTTT. Combining the CDR3 with reference TRBV29-1 and TRBJ1-4 gives the whole variable domain SAVISQKPSRDICQRGTSLTIQCQVDSQVTMMFWYRQQPGQSLTLIATANQGSEATYESGFVIDKFPISRPNLTFSTLTVSNMSPEDSSIYLCSVYLGGKLFFGSGTQLSVL.